This T cell receptor beta chain was sequenced for a study of T cell changes during pregnancy in multiple sclerosis. Clones were sequenced by immunoSEQ multiplex PCR, and TCRdb holds only the in-frame ones, with some missing. The sample holds roughly 89,000 clones, around 94% seen once. Germline trimming cut 3 bases from V and 5 bases from J; bases unmatched to any gene: 9. This CDR3 contains 16 residues. CDR1 SGDLS and CDR2 YYNGEE come from the germline V gene. This specimen consisted of peripheral blood, obtained after pregnancy. The genes are TRBV9 and TRBJ2-5; 11 nucleotides match TRBD2. The clonotype was recovered from a female donor in good health, enrolled as a control in a pregnancy study. CDR3 amino acids: CASSGGLAGLGETQYF. The CDR3, as DNA: TGTGCCAGCAGCGGAGGACTAGCGGGTTTGGGTGAGACCCAGTACTTC.